A single TCR beta chain is shown here with its context. These data belong to a study of glioma-infiltrating T cells after dendritic cell vaccination. On the study more broadly: Dendritic cell vaccine was injected intradermally three times, biweekly.

The germline gives CDR1 SGDLS, CDR2 YYNGEE. CDR3 length: 17 residues. V dropped 2 bases and J dropped 6; count of bases not matched to a gene: 7. Amplification used 60 V beta primers and 13 J beta primers. Repertoires were generated with immunoSEQ multiplex PCR, while TCRdb's copy carries only in-frame clones and drops some. The sample lists tens of thousands of clones; over 75% were seen once. PBMC sampling occurred before vaccination, two weeks after the third dose, and at progression. The rearrangement uses TRBV9 and TRBJ2-1, with TRBD2 matching 14 bases. The sample consisted of blood, taken before dendritic cell vaccination. The sequence derives from a human donor with glioblastoma. CDR3 nucleotides: TGTGCCAGCAGCGTTACTACCGGGACTAGCGGGAGCAATGAGCAGTTCTTC. Its translation is CASSVTTGTSGSNEQFF.